The 8 T cell receptor beta chains presented below share a single source sample, sequenced in a study of T cell clonality in common variable immunodeficiency. The method was immunoSEQ multiplex PCR; TCRdb's version includes in-frame clones alone and lacks a portion of them. This sample comprises 40,000 to 65,000 clones, none seen once only. Sequenced: peripheral blood mononuclear cells. The receptors were sampled from a person aged 18 to 75 in good health.

This clone was observed many times. The sequence runs out 3 residues before the end of the CDR3; the remainder is reconstructed from the germline J gene. The chain has TRBV7-2 and TRBJ2-7, with D maybe TRBD2 (5 bases). From germline, CDR1 is SGHTA and CDR2 FQGNSA. Between the trimmed V and J ends, which lost 3 bases and 6 bases, there was a span of 12 bases. This CDR3 is 13 amino acids long. The CDR3 protein is CASSLWWSGEQYF. The CDR3 DNA, read in part, is TGTGCCAGCAGCTTGTGGTGGAGCGGCGAG.

This clone turned up a few times. The read ends 3 residues before the CDR3 terminus; that terminus is restored from the germline J gene. The chain combines TRBV20-1 with TRBJ2-7, with 8 nucleotides matching TRBD2. Germline V CDR1 and CDR2: DFQATT, SNEGSKA (reference sequence). V was clipped by 0 bases and J by 4 bases; unmatched bases: 11. CDR3 length: 16 residues. Partial CDR3 DNA: TGCAGTGCTAGAGAGGCCCAAGCGGGAGTAGGTTACGAG. Encoded protein: CSAREAQAGVGYE. The full CDR3 reads CSAREAQAGVGYEQYF.

This clone showed up many times. The read is 3 residues too short to cover the CDR3 end, so that end is filled in from the germline J gene. The V call is TRBV6-2 or TRBV6-3, the J call TRBJ2-5, with 8 bases aligning to TRBD2. The V segment lost 6 bases and the J segment 0 bases; nucleotides outside the gene matches: 6. This CDR3 is 15 amino acids long. Germline CDR1 MNHEY, CDR2 SVGEGT. Incomplete CDR3 DNA: TGTGCCAGCAGCCCCGGGACTAGAGACCAAGAGACC. Its protein product is CASSPGTRDQET. The whole CDR3 reads CASSPGTRDQETQYF.

Only a few counts were recorded for this clone. Being one base from a much bigger clone, this may be a read error. The read is 3 residues too short to cover the CDR3 end, so that end is filled in from the germline J gene. J is TRBJ2-3 and V is TRBV19, with 7 positions matching TRBD1. CDR1 is LNHDA and CDR2 is SQIVND in the germline V gene (reference sequence). The CDR3 has 13 amino acids. The CDR3 spells CAIGGQSNQPQYF. The CDR3 DNA, read in part, is TGTGCCATAGGGGGACAGAGCAATCAGCCG.

This clone was counted only a few times. The read ends 3 residues shy of where the CDR3 ends; the end is completed using the germline J gene. The chain has TRBV7-8 and TRBJ1-2; TRBD1 matches at 7 bases. The length of the CDR3 is 14 residues. Per the germline V gene, CDR1 is SGHVS and CDR2 is FQNEAQ. Trimming took 0 bases from V and 6 from J; bases not matched to a gene: 4. The CDR3 loop is CASSLAGGQNGYTF. The sequenced part of the CDR3 DNA is TGTGCCAGCAGCTTAGCCGGGGGACAGAATGGC.

This clone was found a few times. Read coverage stops 3 residues before the CDR3 terminus; the germline J gene supplies the remainder. The chain links TRBV6-2 or TRBV6-3 to TRBJ2-3, with D possibly being TRBD2 (6 bases). There are 14 residues in the CDR3. Germline assignment: CDR1 MNHEY and CDR2 SVGEGT. The DNA read from the CDR3 is TGTGCCAGCAGCTGGCGCGGGAATCAAGAGACG. This sequence encodes CASSWRGNQET. From start to end, the CDR3 is CASSWRGNQETQYF.

In this sample, this clone turned up many times. Read sequence stops 3 residues before the CDR3 end, and the germline J gene provides the missing end. J is TRBJ2-7 and V is TRBV6-2 or TRBV6-3, with 7 bases that match TRBD2. V lost 6 bases, J lost 5 bases, and 7 bases stayed unmatched. Germline values: CDR1 MNHEY, CDR2 SVGEGT. The CDR3 is 13 residues long. The sequenced part of the CDR3 DNA is TGTGCCAGCAGGCCTGCGGGAGACCACGAG. Translated: CASRPAGDHE. The whole CDR3 reads CASRPAGDHEQYF.

This clone was picked up many times. The CDR3 goes on 3 residues after the read ends, and that part is filled in from the germline J gene. The gene calls are TRBV18 and TRBJ1-5, with D possibly matching TRBD1 (5 bases). Germline CDR1 and CDR2: KGHSH and LQKENI. V gave up 3 bases and J gave up 3 bases, with 12 bases separating them. This CDR3 contains 15 residues. The part of the CDR3 DNA that was read is TGTGCCAGCTCACCTGGACACCCGACCAATCAGCCC. It is translated as CASSPGHPTNQP. The full CDR3 is CASSPGHPTNQPQHF. The full variable domain, with the rest looked up from reference TRBV18 and TRBJ1-5, is NAGVMQNPRHLVRRRGQEARLRCSPMKGHSHVYWYRQLPEEGLKFMVYLQKENIIDESGMPKERFSAEFPKEGPSILRIQQVVRGDSAAYFCASSPGHPTNQPQHFGDGTRLSIL.